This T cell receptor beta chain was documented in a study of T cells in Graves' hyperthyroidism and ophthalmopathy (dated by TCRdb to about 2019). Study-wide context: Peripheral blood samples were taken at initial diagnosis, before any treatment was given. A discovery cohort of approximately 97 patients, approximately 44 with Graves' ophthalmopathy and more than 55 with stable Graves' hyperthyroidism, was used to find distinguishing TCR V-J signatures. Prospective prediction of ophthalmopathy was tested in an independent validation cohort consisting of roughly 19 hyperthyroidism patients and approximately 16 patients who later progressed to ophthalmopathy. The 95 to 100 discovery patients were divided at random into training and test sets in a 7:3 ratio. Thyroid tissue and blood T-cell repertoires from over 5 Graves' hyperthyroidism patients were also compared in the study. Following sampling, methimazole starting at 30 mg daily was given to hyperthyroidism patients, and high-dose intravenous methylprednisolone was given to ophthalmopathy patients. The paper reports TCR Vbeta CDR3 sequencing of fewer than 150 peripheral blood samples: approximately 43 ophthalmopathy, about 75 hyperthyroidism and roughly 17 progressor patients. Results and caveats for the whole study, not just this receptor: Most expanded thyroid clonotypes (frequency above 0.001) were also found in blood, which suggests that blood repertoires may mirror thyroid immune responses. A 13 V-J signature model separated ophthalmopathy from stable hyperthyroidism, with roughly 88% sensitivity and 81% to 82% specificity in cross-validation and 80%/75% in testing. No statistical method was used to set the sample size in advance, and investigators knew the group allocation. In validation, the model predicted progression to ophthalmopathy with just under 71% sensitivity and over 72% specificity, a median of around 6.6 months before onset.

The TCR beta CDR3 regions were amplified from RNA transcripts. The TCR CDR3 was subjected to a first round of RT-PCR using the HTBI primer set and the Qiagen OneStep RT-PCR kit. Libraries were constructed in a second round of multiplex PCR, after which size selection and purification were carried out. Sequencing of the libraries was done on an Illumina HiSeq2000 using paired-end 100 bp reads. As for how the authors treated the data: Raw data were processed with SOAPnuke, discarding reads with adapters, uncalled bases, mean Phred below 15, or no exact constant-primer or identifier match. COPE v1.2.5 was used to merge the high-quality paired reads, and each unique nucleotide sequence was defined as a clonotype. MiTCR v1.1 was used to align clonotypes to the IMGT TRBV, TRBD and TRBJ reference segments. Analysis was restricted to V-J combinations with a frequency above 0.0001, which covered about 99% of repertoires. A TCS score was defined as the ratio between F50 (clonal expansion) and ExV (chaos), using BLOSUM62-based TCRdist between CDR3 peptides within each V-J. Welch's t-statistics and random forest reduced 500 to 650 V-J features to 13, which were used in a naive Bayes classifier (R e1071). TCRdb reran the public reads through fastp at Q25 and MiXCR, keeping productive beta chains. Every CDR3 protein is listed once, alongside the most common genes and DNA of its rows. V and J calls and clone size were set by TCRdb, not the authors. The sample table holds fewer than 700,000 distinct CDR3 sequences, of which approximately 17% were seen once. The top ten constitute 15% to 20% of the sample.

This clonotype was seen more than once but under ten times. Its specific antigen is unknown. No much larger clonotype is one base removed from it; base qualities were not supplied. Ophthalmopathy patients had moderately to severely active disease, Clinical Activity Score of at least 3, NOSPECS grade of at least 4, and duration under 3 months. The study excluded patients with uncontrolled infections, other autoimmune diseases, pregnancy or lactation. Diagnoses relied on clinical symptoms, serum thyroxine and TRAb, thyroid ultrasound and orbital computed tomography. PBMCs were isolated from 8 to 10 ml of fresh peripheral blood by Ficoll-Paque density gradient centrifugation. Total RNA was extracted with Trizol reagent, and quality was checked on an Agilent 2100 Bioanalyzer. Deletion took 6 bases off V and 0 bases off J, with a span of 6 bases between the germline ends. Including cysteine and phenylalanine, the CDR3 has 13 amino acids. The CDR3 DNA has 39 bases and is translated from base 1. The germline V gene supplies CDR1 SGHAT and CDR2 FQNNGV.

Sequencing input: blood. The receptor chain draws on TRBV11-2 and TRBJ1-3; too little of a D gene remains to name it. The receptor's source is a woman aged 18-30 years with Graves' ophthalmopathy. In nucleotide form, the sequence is TGTGCCAGCAGTTCCGACTCTGGAAACACCATATATTTT. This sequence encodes CASSSDSGNTIYF.